This T cell receptor beta chain originates from a study of identical twins. Ten or more counts support this clonotype. Healthy Caucasians were all of the donors. In TCRdb, the 5' RACE reads were re-called with MiXCR into one record per CDR3 protein. The data hold about 470,000 distinct CDR3 sequences, with 24% observed a single time. The CDR3 has 16 residues. CDR1 and CDR2 (germline): SGHRS, YFSETQ. J lost 1 base, V lost 2 bases, and 5 bases had no gene match. The same specimen was also included in a second study, on T cells expressing NK-cell markers.

The chain recombines TRBV5-1 with TRBJ2-1; TRBD2 matches 8 bases. The sequence was collected from a woman between 18 and 30 years old in good health. The sample taken for sequencing was CD4+ T cells sorted from blood. CDR3 protein: CASSLAPSGSYNEQFF. The DNA of the CDR3 is TGCGCCAGCAGCTTAGCCCCTAGCGGGTCCTACAATGAGCAGTTCTTC.